This T cell receptor (beta chain) derives from a study of control samples from healthy donors and cancer patients. This clone was seen once. Generated by immunoSEQ multiplex PCR, the TCRdb table keeps only in-frame clones and is missing some. The sample has about 100,000 clones, roughly 87% seen once. Trimming removed 4 bases at V and 5 bases at J, with 10 bases between. Germline V gives CDR1 SGHAT, CDR2 FQNNGV. The CDR3 consists of 13 residues. The sequenced sample was blood. V usage is TRBV11-2 and J usage is TRBJ2-3; D gene unclear. The receptor was isolated from a woman aged 50 to 65 in good health. The CDR3 sequence: CASSWPPGDTQYF. For the CDR3, the DNA is TGTGCCAGCAGCTGGCCCCCAGGAGATACGCAGTATTTT.